The source of this T cell receptor beta chain is a study of blood T cell repertoires in COVID-19. V shed 0 bases, J shed 5 bases, and the junction held 2 bases outside the gene matches. Germline V gene lookup returns CDR1 MNHNS and CDR2 SASEGT. The CDR3 is made up of 15 amino acids. Produced via immunoSEQ multiplex PCR; TCRdb's table is partial and in-frame only. This table has some 340,000 clones, over 75% appearing once. Participant ages covered roughly 18 to 90 years across 24 US areas. Donors in Cohort 3 who had recovered were those with two negative PCRs, healthcare professional clearance, or resolution of their symptoms. On this clone: Distinct nucleotide sequences in the sample also encode this CDR3.

This chain connects TRBV6-1 to TRBJ1-5, with 9 bases that match TRBD1. This receptor was obtained from a young woman who had recovered from COVID-19. The specimen was PBMCs or T cells enriched from blood (not recorded which). The CDR3 nucleotides read TGTGCCAGCAGTGAAGCTACAGGGGGCGATCAGCCCCAGCATTTT. This translates into CASSEATGGDQPQHF.